What follows describes a single T cell receptor beta chain. This record belongs to a study of blood T cell repertoires in COVID-19. Study summary: Samples came from the United States, Italy and Spain, spanning acute and convalescent COVID-19. Sample material is recorded as cDNA or gDNA derived from T cells, B-cell-depleted T cells, or PBMCs.

Per the study methods: Reference gene primer amplification yielded estimated nucleated cell counts. The method was immunoSEQ multiplex PCR; TCRdb's version includes in-frame clones alone and lacks a portion of them. V and J calls and clone size are as listed in that table; D and trimming were resolved from the DNA. This sample yields 150,000 to 200,000 clones, of which 94% are seen a single time; 0.6% to 0.9% belongs to the top ten. Looked up from germline, CDR1 is SGHRS and CDR2 is YFSETQ. This CDR3 comprises 13 residues. Trimming took off 6 bases at V and 0 bases at J, with 10 bases between the two ends.

The sample comprised peripheral blood. J is TRBJ2-7 and V is TRBV5-1; tentative D call: TRBD2 (6 bases). The TCR was taken from a young man with COVID-19, enrolled during active disease. CDR3 nucleotides: TGCGCCAGCAACTCGGGGGACTCCTACGAGCAGTACTTC. It yields the protein CASNSGDSYEQYF.